This T cell receptor beta chain appears in the sequencing data of a study of identical twins. Deletions cut 8 bases from V and 4 bases from J, with 18 bases between. Germline CDR1 MNHNS, CDR2 SASEGT. CDR3 length: 14 amino acids. This clonotype was recorded only once. TCRdb reanalysed the 5' RACE reads using MiXCR and keeps one entry per CDR3 protein. The sample carries hundreds of thousands of distinct CDR3 sequences, 20% to 30% recorded once. These data were likewise used in another study, on T cells expressing NK-cell markers. That report adds: The TCR beta repertoires originated in sorted CD3+CD56+NKG2C+, CD3+CD56+NKG2C- and CD3+CD56-NKG2C+ T cells. Among eight sequenced donors, seven carried HCMV seropositivity while one was seronegative. The CD3+CD56-NKG2C+ fraction of several donors was also led by these clonotypes.

V gene TRBV6-1 combines with J gene TRBJ2-7; D ambiguous. The sequenced material came from CD4+ T cells sorted from blood. The clonotype was recovered from a woman aged 18-29 years in good health. CDR3 protein: CASAFILRFYEQYF. CDR3 nucleotides: TGTGCCAGCGCCTTCATCCTTAGGTTTTACGAGCAGTACTTC.